These 10 T cell receptor beta chains originate from one sample sequenced in a study of CD8 T cells in Susac syndrome. RNA in amounts of roughly 0.45 to 1 ug was reverse transcribed with random hexamers. Each CDR3 protein is one row after TCRdb ran MiXCR on the immunoSEQ multiplex PCR reads. Of about 210,000 distinct CDR3 sequences in the sample, 94% were seen once. Sequencing used CD4+ T cells from PBMCs. The receptor source for this set is a human donor with Susac syndrome.

This clonotype showed up just a few times. The chain uses TRBV6-5 and TRBJ1-2, with D perhaps matching TRBD1 (5 bases). This CDR3 has 13 residues. The V gene's germline CDR1 is MNHEY and CDR2 SVGAGI. V lost 2 bases and J lost 4, with 8 bases in between. This chain's CDR3 is CASSYGDSYGYTF. CDR3 nucleotides: TGTGCCAGCAGTTACGGGGACTCCTATGGCTACACCTTC.

The chain is built from TRBV5-1 and TRBJ2-3; D call uncertain. The CDR3 totals 11 residues. V lost 7 bases and J lost 2, with 5 bases in between. In germline, CDR1 is SGHRS, CDR2 YFSETQ. The CDR3 spells CASRTTDTQYF. CDR3 DNA sequence: TGCGCCAGCCGAACCACAGATACGCAGTATTTT.

V gene TRBV7-2 combines with J gene TRBJ2-7, with D tentatively TRBD1 (5 bases). Germline CDR1 reads SGHTA; CDR2 reads FQGNSA. The CDR3 runs to 13 residues. With 2 bases removed from V and 5 bases from J, the gap between germline ends came to 10 bases. CDR3 in DNA: TGTGCCAGCAGCTTACTCCTGACAGACGAGCAGTACTTC. It codes for CASSLLLTDEQYF. Looking up the rest from reference TRBV7-2 and TRBJ2-7 gives the full variable domain: GAGVSQSPSNKVTEKGKDVELRCDPISGHTALYWYRQSLGQGLEFLIYFQGNSAPDKSGLPSDRFSAERTGGSVSTLTIQRTQQEDSAVYLCASSLLLTDEQYFGPGTRLTVT.

The chain has TRBV3-1 and TRBJ1-5, with no clear D. This CDR3 comprises 13 residues. In germline, CDR1 is LGHDT, CDR2 YNNKEL (reference sequence). V shed 11 bases and J shed 2 bases, with 13 bases lying between them. DNA for the CDR3: TGTGCCTCCGGGGTGAAGGGCAATCAGCCCCAGCATTTT. It codes for CASGVKGNQPQHF.

This chain uses TRBV7-2 with TRBJ1-2; D gene uncertain. V was pared by 1 base and J by 11 bases, with 23 bases between. CDR3 length: 16 residues. The germline CDR1 and CDR2 sequences are SGHTA and FQGNSA. Written as DNA, the CDR3 is TGTGCCAGCAGCTTAGGGGGAGGATATCAAAACAAGACTTACACCTTC. Translation: CASSLGGGYQNKTYTF.

The chain recombines TRBV27 with TRBJ2-7; 11 positions match TRBD2. The V segment lost 2 bases and the J segment 0 bases; nucleotides outside the gene matches: 15. The CDR3 is made up of 20 amino acids. Germline V CDR1 and CDR2: MNHEY, SMNVEV (reference sequence). CDR3 in amino acids: CASSLAPETSGGVSSYEQYF. In nucleotides, the CDR3 is TGTGCCAGCAGTTTAGCGCCCGAAACTAGCGGGGGCGTTAGCTCCTACGAGCAGTACTTC.

The chain is built from TRBV3-1 and TRBJ2-5; D gene unclear. The CDR3 is made up of 14 amino acids. Trimming cost V 6 bases and J 3 bases, with 14 bases left between them. From germline, CDR1 is LGHDT and CDR2 YNNKEL (reference sequence). The CDR3 spells CASRLLLRKETQYF. The CDR3 DNA follows: TGTGCCAGCAGATTATTGCTGCGGAAAGAGACCCAGTACTTC.

The chain uses TRBV6-2 or TRBV6-3 and TRBJ2-3; D gene uncertain. Trimming removed 8 bases from V and 4 bases from J, with 7 bases in between. The CDR3 covers 11 residues. The germline gives CDR1 MNHEY, CDR2 SVGEGT. The CDR3 region has the DNA TGTGCCAGCGAGCGCGCAGATACGCAGTATTTT. Translated, it gives CASERADTQYF.

The chain is built from TRBV19 and TRBJ1-1; 7 bases fit TRBD1. V was pared by 7 bases and J by 3 bases, with 8 bases of the junction left unmatched. The CDR3 runs 14 residues. Germline lookup yields CDR1 LNHDA and CDR2 SQIVND (reference sequence). The DNA of the CDR3 is TGTGCCAGTAAAGAAAGCGACAGGGACACTGAAGCTTTCTTT. Protein sequence: CASKESDRDTEAFF.

V gene TRBV4-3 combines with J gene TRBJ1-1; TRBD1 agrees at 7 bases. The V gene end was trimmed by 1 base and the J gene end by 8 bases; junction bases not matched to a gene: 7. Germline-derived CDR1 and CDR2 are LGHNA and YSLEER. CDR3 size: 14 residues. CDR3 loop: CASSQVGGTAEAFF. The CDR3 region has the DNA TGCGCCAGCAGCCAAGTTGGGGGGACAGCGGAAGCTTTCTTT.